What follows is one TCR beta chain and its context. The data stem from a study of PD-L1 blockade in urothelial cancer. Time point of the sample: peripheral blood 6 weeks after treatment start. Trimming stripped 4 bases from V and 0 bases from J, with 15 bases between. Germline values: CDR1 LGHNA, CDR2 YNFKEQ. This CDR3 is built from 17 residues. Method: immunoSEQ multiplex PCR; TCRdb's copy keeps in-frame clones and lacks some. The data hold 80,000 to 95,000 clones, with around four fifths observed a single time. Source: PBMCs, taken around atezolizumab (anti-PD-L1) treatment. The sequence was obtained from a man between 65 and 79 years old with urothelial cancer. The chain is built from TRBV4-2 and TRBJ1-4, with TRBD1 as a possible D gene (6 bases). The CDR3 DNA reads TGTGCCAGCAGCCCTGGGTTGGACAGAACAACTAATGAAAAACTGTTTTTT. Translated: CASSPGLDRTTNEKLFF.